The T cell receptor (beta chain) under discussion was sequenced for a study of T-cell memory formation after mild COVID-19. Constant-segment primers were used for 5'RACE, and the resulting TCR alpha and TCR beta cDNA libraries carried sample barcodes and UMIs. TCRdb called the 5' RACE reads again in MiXCR, with one record for every CDR3 protein. The data contain about 340,000 distinct CDR3 sequences, 20% to 25% of them seen just once; the ten biggest clones take up roughly a fifth. Comments on this clonotype: Its matching antigen is unknown.

Points from the study as a whole: Most CD4+ clones that shrank were in CM and EM, while CD8+ ones turned up in EMRA.

Sequenced sample: PBMCs or a T cell subset sorted from them (not recorded which). This clonotype was obtained from a man aged 18 to 29 who had mild COVID-19 (a few samples of this study predate the infection). Cell type and time point are not known.

The DNA of the CDR3 is TGTGCCAGCAGGCCGGGACAGGGACGTTTAGGGGACTACGAGCAGTACTTC. Translated: CASRPGQGRLGDYEQYF. The rearrangement links TRBV6-6 to TRBJ2-7; 9 bases map to TRBD1. The ends lost 6 bases at V and 3 bases at J; junction bases unmatched: 15. From germline, CDR1 is MNHNY and CDR2 SVGAGI (reference sequence). This CDR3 contains 17 residues.